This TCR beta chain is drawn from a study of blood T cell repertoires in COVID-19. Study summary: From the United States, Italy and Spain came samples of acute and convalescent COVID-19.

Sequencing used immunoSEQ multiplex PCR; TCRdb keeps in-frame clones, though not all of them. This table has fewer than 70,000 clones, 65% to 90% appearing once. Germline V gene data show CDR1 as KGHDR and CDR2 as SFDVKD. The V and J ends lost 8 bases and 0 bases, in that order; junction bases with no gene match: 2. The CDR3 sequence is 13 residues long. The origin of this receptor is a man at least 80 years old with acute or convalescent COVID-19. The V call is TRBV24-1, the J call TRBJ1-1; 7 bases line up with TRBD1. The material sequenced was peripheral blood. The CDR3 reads CATMGQMNTEAFF. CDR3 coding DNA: TGTGCCACCATGGGACAGATGAACACTGAAGCTTTCTTT.